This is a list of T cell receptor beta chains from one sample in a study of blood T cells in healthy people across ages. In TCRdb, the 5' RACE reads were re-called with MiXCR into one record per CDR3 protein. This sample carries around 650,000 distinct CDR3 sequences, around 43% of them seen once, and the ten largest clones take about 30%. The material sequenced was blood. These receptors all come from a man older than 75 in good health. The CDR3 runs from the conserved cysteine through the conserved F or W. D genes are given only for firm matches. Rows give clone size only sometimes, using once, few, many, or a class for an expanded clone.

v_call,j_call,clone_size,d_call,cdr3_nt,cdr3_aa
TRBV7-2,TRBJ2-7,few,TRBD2,TGTGCCAGCAGCTTACGGGCGGGAGGCCCTAGCGAGCAGTACTTC,CASSLRAGGPSEQYF
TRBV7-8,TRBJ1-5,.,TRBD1,TGTGCCAGCAGCTTATCCCAGGACAGGGTAAATCAGCCCCAGCATTTT,CASSLSQDRVNQPQHF
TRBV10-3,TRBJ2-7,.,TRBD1,TGTGCCATCAGGACAGGGGGCCCAGCTCTTTGCGAGCAGTACTTC,CAIRTGGPALCEQYF
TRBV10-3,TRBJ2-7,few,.,TGTGCCATCAGTGACCCCCGTAAGGGGGGAATCGACGAGCAGTACTTC,CAISDPRKGGIDEQYF
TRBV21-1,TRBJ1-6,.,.,TGTGCCAATGACAGCGTCTATTCACCCCTCCACTTT,CANDSVYSPLHF
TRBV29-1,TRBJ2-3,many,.,TGCAGCGTTGAGATTAGCGGTAGCACAGATACGCAGTATTTT,CSVEISGSTDTQYF
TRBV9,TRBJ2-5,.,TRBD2,TGTGCCAGCAGCGTAGTCCTAGCGGGGGAGAAAGAGACCCAGTACTTC,CASSVVLAGEKETQYF
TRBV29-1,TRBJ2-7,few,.,TGCAGCGTTGGACATAGCTACGAGCAGTACTTC,CSVGHSYEQYF
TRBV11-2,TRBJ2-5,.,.,TGTGCCAGCAGCTCCGTTAGTGTTGAGCAGTACTTC,CASSSVSVEQYF
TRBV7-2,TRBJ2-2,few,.,TGTGCCAGCAGCTTTGAAGTCGGGGAGCTGTTTTTT,CASSFEVGELFF
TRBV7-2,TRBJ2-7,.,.,TGTGCCAGCAGCCCGGACATAGCCTACGAGCGGTACTTC,CASSPDIAYERYF
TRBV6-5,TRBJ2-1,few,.,TGTGCCAGCAGTTACTCCTGGGCACAGACCAATGAGCAGTTCTTC,CASSYSWAQTNEQFF
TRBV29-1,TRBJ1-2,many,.,TGCAGCGTTGTGCAGGGTGGAAACTATGGCTACACCTTC,CSVVQGGNYGYTF
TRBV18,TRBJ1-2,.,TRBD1,TGTGCCAGCTCACCACCAAGGACAGGGATTGGCTACACCTTC,CASSPPRTGIGYTF
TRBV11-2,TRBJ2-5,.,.,TGTGCCAGCAGCTTACGCCGTCAGAACCAAGAGACCCAGTACTTC,CASSLRRQNQETQYF
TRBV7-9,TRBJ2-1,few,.,TGTGCCAGCAGCTTAGGGGCAGGGATCAATGAGCAGTTCTTC,CASSLGAGINEQFF
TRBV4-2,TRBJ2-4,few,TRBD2,TGTGCCAGCAGCCAAGAAGGGACTAGCGCTATAGCCAAAAACATTCAGTACTTC,CASSQEGTSAIAKNIQYF
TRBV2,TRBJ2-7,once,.,TGTGCCAGACAGGGCCTTAAGGTCCAGTACTTC,CARQGLKVQYF
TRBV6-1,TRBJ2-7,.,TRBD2,TGTGCCAGCAGACTCCTGACTAGCGGGAGGGCCAGCTCCTACGGGCAGTACTTC,CASRLLTSGRASSYGQYF
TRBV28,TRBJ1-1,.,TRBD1,TGTGCCAGCAGCCAGGGGGACCGTATTAACACTGAAGCTTTCTTT,CASSQGDRINTEAFF
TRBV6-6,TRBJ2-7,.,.,TGTGCCAGCAACAGAGAAAACTACGAGCAGTACTTC,CASNRENYEQYF
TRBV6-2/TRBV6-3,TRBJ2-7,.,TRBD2,TGTGCCAGCAGTTATTCCACTAGCGGGAGCTCCGACGAGCAGTACTTC,CASSYSTSGSSDEQYF
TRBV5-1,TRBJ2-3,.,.,TGCGCCAGCACTCCGGGGGGCAGAACAGATACGCAGTATTTT,CASTPGGRTDTQYF
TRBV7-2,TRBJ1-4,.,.,TGTGCCAGCAGCTTATACGGGGGTAATGAAAAACTGTTTTTT,CASSLYGGNEKLFF
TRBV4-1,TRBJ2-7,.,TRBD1,TGCGCCAGCAGCCTCCTTTGGGCAGGGGGCTTGGACGAGCAGTACTTC,CASSLLWAGGLDEQYF
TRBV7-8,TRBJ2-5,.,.,TGTGCCAGCAGCTTGAGCGGAAACTACCAAGAGACCCAGTACTTC,CASSLSGNYQETQYF
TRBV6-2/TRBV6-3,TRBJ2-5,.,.,TGTGCCGGCGTTCGTGGGACCGTACAAGAGACCCAGTACTTC,CAGVRGTVQETQYF
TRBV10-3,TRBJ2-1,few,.,TGTGCCATCAGTGAGCTCAATGAGCAGTTCTTC,CAISELNEQFF
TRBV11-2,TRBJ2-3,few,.,TGTGCCAGCAGCCTGGGGCTTAGGGATACGCAGTATTTT,CASSLGLRDTQYF
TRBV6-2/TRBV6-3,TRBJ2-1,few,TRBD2,TGTGCCAGCAGTGACGGGACTAGCGGCCACAATGAGCAGTTCTTC,CASSDGTSGHNEQFF
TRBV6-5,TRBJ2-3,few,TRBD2,TGTGCCAGCAGTGCACTAGCGGGACCTGCTAGCACAGATACGCAGTATTTT,CASSALAGPASTDTQYF
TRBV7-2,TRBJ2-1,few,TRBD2,TGTGCCAGCAGCTTAGCTAGCGGGAGTAGGATTGAGCAGTTCTTC,CASSLASGSRIEQFF
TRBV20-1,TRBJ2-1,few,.,TGCAGTGCCCCACCCCTTCTCGGGGTTTACAATGAGCAGTTCTTC,CSAPPLLGVYNEQFF
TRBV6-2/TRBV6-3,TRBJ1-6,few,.,TGTGCCAGCATCAACGGGGTCTTTAATAATTCACCCCTCCACTTT,CASINGVFNNSPLHF
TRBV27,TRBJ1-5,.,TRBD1,TGTGCCAGCAGTTCGAAGGGGGCAAGTTTAGGAGCTTATGGCAATCAGCCCCAGCATTTT,CASSSKGASLGAYGNQPQHF
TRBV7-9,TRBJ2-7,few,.,TGTGCCAGCAGCTTAGCGGGGGACCCATCGTACGAGCAGTACTTC,CASSLAGDPSYEQYF
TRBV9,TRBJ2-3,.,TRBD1,TGTGCCAGCAGCGCAAGACAGGGGTCAAATACGCAGTATTTT,CASSARQGSNTQYF
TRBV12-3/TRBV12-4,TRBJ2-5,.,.,TGTGCCAGCAGTGTGTCGGGGGGCGCAGAGCAGTACTTC,CASSVSGGAEQYF
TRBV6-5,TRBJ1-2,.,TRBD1,TGTGCCAGCAGTTACGCCGGGACAGGGGGTGGCTATGGCTACACCTTC,CASSYAGTGGGYGYTF
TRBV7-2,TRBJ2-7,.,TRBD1,TGTGCCAGCAGCTCCGCCGACAGGGGGCGCTACGAGCAGTACTTC,CASSSADRGRYEQYF
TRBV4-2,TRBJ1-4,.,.,TGTGCCAGCAGCCAAGCCCAGTTCACCCAGGGGCCAGATGAAAAACTGTTTTTT,CASSQAQFTQGPDEKLFF
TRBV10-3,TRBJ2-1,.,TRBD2,TGTGCCATCAGGCCCGTCGAGGCGGGGGGAAACAATGAGCAGTTCTTC,CAIRPVEAGGNNEQFF
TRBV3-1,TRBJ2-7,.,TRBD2,TGTGCCAGCAGCCAGACTAGCGGGCGCTTCGGGGGGGAGCAGTACTTC,CASSQTSGRFGGEQYF
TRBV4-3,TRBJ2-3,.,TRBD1,TGCGCCAGCAGCCAAGATCTTGGACAGGGTTGGAATACGCAGTATTTT,CASSQDLGQGWNTQYF
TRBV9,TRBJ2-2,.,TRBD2,TGTGCCAGCAGCGGGGGACTAGCGGGAGCTGGGGAGCTGTTTTTT,CASSGGLAGAGELFF
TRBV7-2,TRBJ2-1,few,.,TGTGCCAGCAGCCAGGAGGGCGGCTACAATGAGCAGTTCTTC,CASSQEGGYNEQFF
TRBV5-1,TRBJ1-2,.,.,TGCGCCAGCAGACCCAAGAGCGGCTATGGCTACACCTTC,CASRPKSGYGYTF
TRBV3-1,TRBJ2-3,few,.,TGTGCCAGCAGCCAAGGGCCTAGCGGCACAGATACGCAGTATTTT,CASSQGPSGTDTQYF